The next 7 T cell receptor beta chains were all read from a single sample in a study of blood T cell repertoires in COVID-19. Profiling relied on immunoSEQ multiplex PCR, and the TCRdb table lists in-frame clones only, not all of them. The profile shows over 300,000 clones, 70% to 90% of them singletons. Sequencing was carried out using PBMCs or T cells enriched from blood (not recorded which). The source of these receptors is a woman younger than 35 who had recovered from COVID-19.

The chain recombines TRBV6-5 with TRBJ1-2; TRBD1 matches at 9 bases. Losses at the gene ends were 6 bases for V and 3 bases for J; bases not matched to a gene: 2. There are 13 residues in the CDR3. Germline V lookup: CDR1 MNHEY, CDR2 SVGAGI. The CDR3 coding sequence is TGTGCCAGCAGCAGGGACAGGGACTATGGCTACACCTTC. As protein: CASSRDRDYGYTF.

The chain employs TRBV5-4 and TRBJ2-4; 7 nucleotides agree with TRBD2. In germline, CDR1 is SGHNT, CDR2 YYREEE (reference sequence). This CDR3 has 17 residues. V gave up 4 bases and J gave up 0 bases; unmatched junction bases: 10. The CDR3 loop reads CASSPSGTALAKNIQYF. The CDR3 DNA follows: TGTGCCAGCAGCCCCAGCGGGACGGCACTAGCCAAAAACATTCAGTACTTC.

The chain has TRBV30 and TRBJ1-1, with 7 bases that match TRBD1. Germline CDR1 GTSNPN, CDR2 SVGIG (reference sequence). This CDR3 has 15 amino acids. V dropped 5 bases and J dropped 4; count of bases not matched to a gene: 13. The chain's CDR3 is CAWLGGRVRGTEAFF. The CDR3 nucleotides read TGTGCCTGGTTAGGGGGCCGGGTAAGGGGCACTGAAGCTTTCTTT.

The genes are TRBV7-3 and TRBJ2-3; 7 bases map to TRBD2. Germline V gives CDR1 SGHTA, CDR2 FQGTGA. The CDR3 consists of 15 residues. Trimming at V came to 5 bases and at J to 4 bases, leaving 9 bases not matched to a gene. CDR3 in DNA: TGTGCCAGCAGCCGCGTGGCTAGCGGCTCAGATACGCAGTATTTT. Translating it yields CASSRVASGSDTQYF. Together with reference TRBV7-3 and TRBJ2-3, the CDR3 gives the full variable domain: GAGVSQTPSNKVTEKGKYVELRCDPISGHTALYWYRQSLGQGPEFLIYFQGTGAADDSGLPNDRFFAVRPEGSVSTLKIQRTERGDSAVYLCASSRVASGSDTQYFGPGTRLTVL.

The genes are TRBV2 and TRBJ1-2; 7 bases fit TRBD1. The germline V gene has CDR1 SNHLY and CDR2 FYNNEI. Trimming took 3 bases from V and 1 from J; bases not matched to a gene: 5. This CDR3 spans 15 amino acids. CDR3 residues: CASSDLRQGNYGYTF. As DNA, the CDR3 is TGTGCCAGCAGTGATTTGCGACAGGGTAACTATGGCTACACCTTC.

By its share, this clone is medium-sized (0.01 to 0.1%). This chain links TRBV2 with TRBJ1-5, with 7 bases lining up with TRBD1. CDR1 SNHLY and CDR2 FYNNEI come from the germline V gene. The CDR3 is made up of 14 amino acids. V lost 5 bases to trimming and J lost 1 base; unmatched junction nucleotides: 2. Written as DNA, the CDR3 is TGTGCCAGCAGTTCGACAGGGAGCAATCAGCCCCAGCATTTT. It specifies CASSSTGSNQPQHF. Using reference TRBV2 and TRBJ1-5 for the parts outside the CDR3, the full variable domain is EPEVTQTPSHQVTQMGQEVILRCVPISNHLYFYWYRQILGQKVEFLVSFYNNEISEKSEIFDDQFSVERPDGSNFTLKIRSTKLEDSAMYFCASSSTGSNQPQHFGDGTRLSIL.

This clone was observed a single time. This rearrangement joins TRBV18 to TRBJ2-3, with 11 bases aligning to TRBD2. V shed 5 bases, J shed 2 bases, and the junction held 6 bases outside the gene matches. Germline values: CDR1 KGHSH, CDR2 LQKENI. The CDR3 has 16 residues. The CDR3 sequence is CASSLLAGAYTDTQYF. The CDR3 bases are TGTGCCAGCTCATTACTAGCGGGGGCGTACACAGATACGCAGTATTTT.